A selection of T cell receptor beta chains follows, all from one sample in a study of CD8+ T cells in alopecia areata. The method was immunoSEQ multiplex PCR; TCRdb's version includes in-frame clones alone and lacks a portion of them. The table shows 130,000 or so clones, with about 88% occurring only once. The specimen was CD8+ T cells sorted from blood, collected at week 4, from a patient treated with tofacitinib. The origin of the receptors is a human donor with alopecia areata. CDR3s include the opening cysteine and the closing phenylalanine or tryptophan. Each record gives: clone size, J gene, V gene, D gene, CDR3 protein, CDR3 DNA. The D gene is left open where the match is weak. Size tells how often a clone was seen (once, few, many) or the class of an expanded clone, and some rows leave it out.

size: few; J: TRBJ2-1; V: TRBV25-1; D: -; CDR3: CASSSKWEPYNEQFF; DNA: TGTGCCAGCAGTTCGAAGTGGGAACCCTACAATGAGCAGTTCTTC
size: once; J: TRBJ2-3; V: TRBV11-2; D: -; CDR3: CASSLVSGTSRTQYF; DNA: TGTGCCAGCAGCTTAGTCTCCGGGACTTCACGAACGCAGTATTTT
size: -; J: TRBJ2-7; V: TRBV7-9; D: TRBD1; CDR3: CASSLPSGQVNYEQYF; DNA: TGTGCCAGCAGCTTACCATCGGGACAGGTTAATTACGAGCAGTACTTC
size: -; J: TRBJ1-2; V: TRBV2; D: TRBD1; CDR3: CASRLPGTDYGYTF; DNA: TGTGCCAGCAGGCTCCCCGGGACAGACTATGGCTACACCTTC
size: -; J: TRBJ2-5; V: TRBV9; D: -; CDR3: CASSVGGRQETQYF; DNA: TGTGCCAGCAGCGTTGGTGGTAGGCAAGAGACCCAGTACTTC
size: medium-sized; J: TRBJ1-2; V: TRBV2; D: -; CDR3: CASGGEQGHGYTF; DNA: TGTGCCAGCGGGGGGGAACAGGGACATGGCTACACCTTC
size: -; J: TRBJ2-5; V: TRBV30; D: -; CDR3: CAWSVLKGAEQETQYF; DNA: TGTGCCTGGAGTGTACTTAAGGGAGCAGAACAAGAGACCCAGTACTTC
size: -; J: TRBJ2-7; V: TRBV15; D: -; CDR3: CATSRDRGAYEQYF; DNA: TGTGCCACCAGCAGAGATCGCGGGGCCTACGAGCAGTACTTC
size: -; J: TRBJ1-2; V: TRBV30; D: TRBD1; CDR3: CAWSEGAGGYYGYTF; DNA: TGTGCCTGGTCCGAGGGGGCAGGCGGGTACTATGGCTACACCTTC
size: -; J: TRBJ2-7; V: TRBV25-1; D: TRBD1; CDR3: CATQEGQAYEQYF; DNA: TGTGCCACCCAGGAAGGACAGGCCTACGAGCAGTACTTC
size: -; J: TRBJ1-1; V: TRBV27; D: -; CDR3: CASSFLGRDTEAFF; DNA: TGTGCCAGCAGTTTCTTAGGAAGGGACACTGAAGCTTTCTTT
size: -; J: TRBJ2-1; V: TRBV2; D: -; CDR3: CASSMAHRNEQFF; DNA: TGTGCCAGCAGTATGGCCCACCGCAATGAGCAGTTCTTC
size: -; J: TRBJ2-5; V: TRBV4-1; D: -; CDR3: CASSQTRGQETQYF; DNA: TGCGCCAGCAGCCAAACCCGGGGACAAGAGACCCAGTACTTC
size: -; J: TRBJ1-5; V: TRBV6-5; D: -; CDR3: CASSYRTDQPQHF; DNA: TGTGCCAGCAGTTACCGCACCGATCAGCCCCAGCATTTT
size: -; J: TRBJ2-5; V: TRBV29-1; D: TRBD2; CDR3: CSVERAGGPEETQYF; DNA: TGCAGCGTTGAAAGAGCGGGAGGGCCGGAAGAGACCCAGTACTTC
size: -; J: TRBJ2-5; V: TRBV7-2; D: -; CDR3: CASRSSGIQETQYF; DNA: TGTGCCAGCAGGTCCTCAGGAATCCAAGAGACCCAGTACTTC
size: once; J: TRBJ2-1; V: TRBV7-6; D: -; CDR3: CASSLSRRAVDNEQFF; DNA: TGTGCCAGCAGCTTAAGTAGACGAGCGGTCGACAATGAGCAGTTCTTC
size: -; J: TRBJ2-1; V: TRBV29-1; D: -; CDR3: CSVEDLGPGQFF; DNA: TGCAGCGTTGAAGATCTAGGTCCGGGGCAGTTCTTC
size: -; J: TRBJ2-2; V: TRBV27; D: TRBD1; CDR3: CASSLATGGTGELFF; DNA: TGTGCCAGCAGTTTAGCCACAGGGGGCACCGGGGAGCTGTTTTTT
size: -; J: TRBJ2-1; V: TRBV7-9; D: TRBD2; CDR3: CASSLFPTSGGYNEQFF; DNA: TGTGCCAGCAGCTTATTCCCGACTAGCGGGGGATACAATGAGCAGTTCTTC
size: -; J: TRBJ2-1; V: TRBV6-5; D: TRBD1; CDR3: CASSFGNTGAEQFF; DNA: TGTGCCAGCAGTTTTGGGAACACAGGGGCTGAGCAGTTCTTC
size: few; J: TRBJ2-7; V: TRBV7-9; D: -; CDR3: CASSLVQGGFYEQYF; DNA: TGTGCCAGCAGCTTAGTCCAGGGGGGTTTCTACGAGCAGTACTTC
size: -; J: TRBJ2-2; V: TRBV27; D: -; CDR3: CASSRRGELFF; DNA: TGTGCCAGCAGTCGACGGGGGGAGCTGTTTTTT
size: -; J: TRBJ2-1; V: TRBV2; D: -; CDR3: CASSDREQFF; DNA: TGTGCCAGCAGTGATCGTGAGCAGTTCTTC
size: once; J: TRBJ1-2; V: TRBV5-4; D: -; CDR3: CASSFKGGGYTF; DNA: TGTGCCAGCAGCTTCAAGGGTGGTGGCTACACCTTC
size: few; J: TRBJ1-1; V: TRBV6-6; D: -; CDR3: CASSLRTLRAFF; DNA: TGTGCCAGCAGTCTGCGGACCCTAAGAGCTTTCTTT
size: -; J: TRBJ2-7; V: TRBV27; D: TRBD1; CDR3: CASMAHRGMGEMGVYEQYF; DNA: TGTGCCAGCATGGCCCACAGGGGGATGGGAGAGATGGGGGTCTACGAGCAGTACTTC
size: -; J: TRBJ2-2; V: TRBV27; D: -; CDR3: CASSWGGGELFF; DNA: TGTGCCAGCAGCTGGGGCGGCGGGGAGCTGTTTTTT
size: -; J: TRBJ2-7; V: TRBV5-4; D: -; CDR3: CASSLDASYTYEQYF; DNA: TGTGCCAGCAGCTTGGACGCCAGCTACACCTACGAGCAGTACTTC
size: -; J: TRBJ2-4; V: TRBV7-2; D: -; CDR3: CASSSESGAKNIQYF; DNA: TGTGCCAGCAGCTCAGAGTCGGGGGCCAAAAACATTCAGTACTTC
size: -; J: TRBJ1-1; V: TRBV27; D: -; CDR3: CASSLLGPNTEAFF; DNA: TGTGCCAGCAGTTTACTAGGTCCGAACACTGAAGCTTTCTTT
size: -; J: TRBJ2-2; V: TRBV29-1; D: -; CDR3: CSGLTPTGELFF; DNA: TGCAGCGGTCTAACCCCTACCGGGGAGCTGTTTTTT
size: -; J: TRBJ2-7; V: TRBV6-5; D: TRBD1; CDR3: CASSPTGNEQYF; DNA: TGTGCCAGCAGCCCGACAGGGAACGAGCAGTACTTC
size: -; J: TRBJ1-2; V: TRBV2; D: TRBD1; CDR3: CAIQGNGYTF; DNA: TGTGCCATACAGGGGAATGGCTACACCTTC
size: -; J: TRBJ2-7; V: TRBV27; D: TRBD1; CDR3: CASSPLTGSGLYF; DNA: TGTGCCAGCAGCCCTTTGACAGGGAGTGGTCTTTACTTC
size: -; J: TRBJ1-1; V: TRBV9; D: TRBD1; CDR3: CASSGTGATEAFF; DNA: TGTGCCAGCAGCGGGACAGGGGCCACTGAAGCTTTCTTT
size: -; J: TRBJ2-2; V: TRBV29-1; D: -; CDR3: CSVDTSTGELFF; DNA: TGCAGCGTTGATACTAGCACCGGGGAGCTGTTTTTT
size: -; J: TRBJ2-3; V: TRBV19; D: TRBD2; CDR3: CAASGAGEGTDTQYF; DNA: TGTGCCGCTAGTGGTGCGGGAGAGGGCACAGATACGCAGTATTTT
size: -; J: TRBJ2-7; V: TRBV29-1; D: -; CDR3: CSVCPENSYEQYF; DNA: TGCAGCGTCTGCCCGGAGAACTCCTACGAGCAGTACTTC
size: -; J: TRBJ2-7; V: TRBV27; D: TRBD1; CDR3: CASSLSGTGSYEQYF; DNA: TGTGCCAGCAGTTTATCGGGGACAGGTTCCTACGAGCAGTACTTC
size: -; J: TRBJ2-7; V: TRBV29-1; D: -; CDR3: CSVEDLADGEQYF; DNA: TGCAGCGTTGAAGATTTGGCAGACGGCGAGCAGTACTTC
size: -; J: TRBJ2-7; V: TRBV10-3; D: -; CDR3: CAISDLAPEQYF; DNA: TGTGCCATCAGTGATCTAGCACCCGAGCAGTACTTC
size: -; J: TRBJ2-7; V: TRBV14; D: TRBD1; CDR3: CASSRSGTGKYEQYF; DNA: TGTGCCAGCAGCCGATCCGGGACAGGGAAGTACGAGCAGTACTTC
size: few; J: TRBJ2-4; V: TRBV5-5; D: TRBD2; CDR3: CASSLELAGGIAKNIQYF; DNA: TGTGCCAGCAGCTTGGAACTAGCGGGAGGGATAGCCAAAAACATTCAGTACTTC
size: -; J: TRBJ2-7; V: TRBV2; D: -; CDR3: CASSEARGYEQYF; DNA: TGTGCCAGCAGTGAAGCGAGAGGCTACGAGCAGTACTTC
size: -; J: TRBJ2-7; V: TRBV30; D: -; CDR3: CAWSAGLVYEQYF; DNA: TGTGCCTGGAGTGCGGGGTTAGTATACGAGCAGTACTTC
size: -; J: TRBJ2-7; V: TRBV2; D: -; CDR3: CASSPGDYEQYF; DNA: TGTGCCAGCAGTCCCGGGGACTACGAGCAGTACTTC
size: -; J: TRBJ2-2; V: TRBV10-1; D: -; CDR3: CASSDYNTGELFF; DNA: TGCGCCAGCAGTGATTATAACACCGGGGAGCTGTTTTTT
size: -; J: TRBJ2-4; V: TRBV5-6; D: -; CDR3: CASSQVRLEKGIQYF; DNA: TGTGCCAGCAGCCAAGTACGCCTAGAGAAGGGCATTCAGTACTTC
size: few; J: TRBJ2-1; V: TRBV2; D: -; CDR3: CASSEWVDSYNEQFF; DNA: TGTGCCAGCAGTGAATGGGTAGACAGCTACAATGAGCAGTTCTTC
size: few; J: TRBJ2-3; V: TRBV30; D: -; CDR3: CAWSATGLYF; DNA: TGTGCCTGGAGTGCCACCGGACTGTACTTT
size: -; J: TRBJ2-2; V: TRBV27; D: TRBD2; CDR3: CASSWGGIDTGELFF; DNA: TGTGCCAGCAGTTGGGGGGGTATCGACACCGGGGAGCTGTTTTTT
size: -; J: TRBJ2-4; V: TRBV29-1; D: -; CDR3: CSVGGDRDSKNIQYF; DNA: TGCAGCGTTGGGGGGGACCGGGACAGCAAAAACATTCAGTACTTC
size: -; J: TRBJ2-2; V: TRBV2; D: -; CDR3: CASWGRGLFF; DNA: TGTGCCAGCTGGGGGCGCGGGCTGTTTTTT
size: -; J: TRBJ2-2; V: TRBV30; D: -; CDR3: CAWSLIGFGELFF; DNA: TGTGCCTGGAGTCTAATTGGGTTCGGGGAGCTGTTTTTT
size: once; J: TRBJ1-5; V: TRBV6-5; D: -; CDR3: CASSQSGIDQPQHF; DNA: TGTGCCAGCAGCCAGTCAGGGATAGATCAGCCCCAGCATTTT
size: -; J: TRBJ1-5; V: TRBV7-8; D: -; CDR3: CASSLDTLSNQPQHF; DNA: TGTGCCAGCAGCTTAGATACGTTGAGCAATCAGCCCCAGCATTTT
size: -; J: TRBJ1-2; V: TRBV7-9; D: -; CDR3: CASSLNNGRNYGYTF; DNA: TGTGCCAGCAGCTTAAACAACGGGCGGAACTATGGCTACACCTTC
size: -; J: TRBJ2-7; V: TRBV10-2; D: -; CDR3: CASSTGHSYEQYF; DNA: TGCGCCAGCAGTACTGGCCACTCCTACGAGCAGTACTTC